One and the same sample provided the 10 T cell receptor beta chains below, sequenced in a study of T cells after yellow fever vaccination. TCRdb reanalysed the 5' RACE reads using MiXCR and keeps one entry per CDR3 protein. The sample carries about 260,000 distinct CDR3 sequences, 5.2% recorded once. The sample was CD4+ T cells sorted from PBMCs, taken on the day of the yellow fever booster vaccination. All receptors come from a man between 18 and 29 years old who received the YFV17D yellow fever vaccine.

This clonotype was found a few times. In DNA, the CDR3 is TGTGCCAGCACCAACCCGGTCGGGGGGAAAGGCACAGATACGCAGTATTTT. Translated: CASTNPVGGKGTDTQYF. V is TRBV12-3 or TRBV12-4 and J is TRBJ2-3; 7 bases agree with TRBD2. The CDR3 is 17 amino acids. J was trimmed by 1 base and V by 7 bases; bases with no gene match: 14.

This clonotype has more than one count but fewer than ten. The chain is built from TRBV7-2 and TRBJ1-1; D is unclear. V shed 5 bases and J shed 1 base, with 8 bases lying between them. Germline V gene lookup returns CDR1 SGHTA and CDR2 FQGNSA. The CDR3 has 13 residues. Written as DNA, the CDR3 is TGTGCCAGCAGCCTGCATAGGAACACTGAAGCTTTCTTT. As protein: CASSLHRNTEAFF. Full variable domain (rest looked up from reference TRBV7-2 and TRBJ1-1): GAGVSQSPSNKVTEKGKDVELRCDPISGHTALYWYRQSLGQGLEFLIYFQGNSAPDKSGLPSDRFSAERTGGSVSTLTIQRTQQEDSAVYLCASSLHRNTEAFFGQGTRLTVV.

This clonotype was counted many times. This chain joins TRBV10-2 and TRBJ2-7; TRBD1 aligns across 10 bases. The junction had 12 bases not matched to a gene; V was cut back by 4 bases and J by 3 bases. Germline values: CDR1 WSHSY, CDR2 SAAADI. CDR3 length: 17 amino acids. DNA of the CDR3: TGCGCCAGCAGTGGAGGATGGGGACAGGGGAAGTTCTACGAGCAGTACTTC. Translation gives CASSGGWGQGKFYEQYF.

This chain connects TRBV4-3 to TRBJ1-2, with D maybe TRBD1 (5 bases). The CDR3 covers 16 residues. The V and J ends lost 0 bases and 2 bases respectively, with 13 bases between them. CDR1 and CDR2 from the germline V gene are LGHNA and YSLEER. The CDR3 region is CASSQDRQTINYGYTF. The CDR3 region has the DNA TGCGCCAGCAGCCAAGACCGACAGACAATAAACTATGGCTACACCTTC.

The rearrangement links TRBV7-8 to TRBJ1-2; TRBD1 aligns across 9 bases. With 1 base clipped from V and 8 bases from J, the junction kept 8 bases outside the gene matches. The CDR3 spans 15 residues. CDR1 and CDR2 from the germline V gene are SGHVS and FQNEAQ. The CDR3 DNA sequence: TGTGCCAGCAGCTTAGGCCCGACAGGGGGGACAGGCTACACCTTC. This gives the protein CASSLGPTGGTGYTF.

This clonotype was observed many times. The chain combines TRBV5-1 with TRBJ2-1, with 7 bases lining up with TRBD1. CDR3 length: 15 amino acids. Germline lookup yields CDR1 SGHRS and CDR2 YFSETQ. Trimming cost V 4 bases and J 1 base; bases outside gene matches: 5. CDR3 in amino acids: CASSRLQGSYNEQFF. In DNA form, the CDR3 reads TGCGCCAGCAGCAGATTACAGGGGTCCTACAATGAGCAGTTCTTC.

Only a few counts were recorded for this clonotype. This chain uses TRBV21-1 with TRBJ2-7; TRBD1 is the table's D call and was not checked against the DNA. TRBV21-1 is flagged as a pseudogene. The CDR3 is 12 amino acids. The CDR3 loop is CATRQGATLNYF. The CDR3 DNA is TGTGCCACCCGACAGGGGGCCACCCTAAATTACTTC.

This clonotype occurred many times. The J gene is TRBJ2-2, the V gene TRBV7-9; possible D gene TRBD2, 5 bases. The length of the CDR3 is 13 residues. With 5 bases removed from V and 8 bases from J, the gap between germline ends came to 12 bases. CDR1 and CDR2 from the germline V gene are SEHNR and FQNEAQ (reference sequence). This CDR3 reads CASSISAGGELFF. The CDR3 DNA reads as TGTGCCAGCAGCATATCCGCGGGTGGGGAGCTGTTTTTT.

J is TRBJ2-7 and V is TRBV6-5; D ambiguous. V was pared by 2 bases and J by 4 bases, with 9 bases between. The CDR3 spans 13 residues. Germline V gene data show CDR1 as MNHEY and CDR2 as SVGAGI. The CDR3 region is CASSYHRDYEQYF. DNA of the CDR3: TGTGCCAGCAGTTACCATAGGGATTACGAGCAGTACTTC.

The chain couples TRBV9 to TRBJ2-2; D possibly uses TRBD1 or TRBD2 (6 bases each). The CDR3 extends over 15 amino acids. CDR1 and CDR2 from the germline V gene are SGDLS and YYNGEE. Deletions cut 3 bases from V and 6 bases from J, with 15 bases between. The CDR3 is CASSAGGGPSGELFF. DNA for the CDR3: TGTGCCAGCAGCGCCGGAGGGGGGCCCTCCGGGGAGCTGTTTTTT.